One sample yielded the 26 T cell receptor beta chains listed below, sequenced in a study of T cell changes during pregnancy in multiple sclerosis. The data were produced by immunoSEQ multiplex PCR, yet TCRdb's version contains in-frame clones alone and is incomplete. This table holds tens of thousands of clones, 92% found once. The source material was peripheral blood, sampled in the second trimester of pregnancy. The receptors come from a female donor with multiple sclerosis, enrolled in a pregnancy study.

In this sample, this clone turned up once. The chain joins TRBV4-1 to TRBJ2-1; no clear D. Germline values: CDR1 MGHRA, CDR2 YSYEKL. The CDR3 is 15 amino acids. The V end lost 1 base, the J end lost 6 bases, and 13 bases lay between the germline ends. CDR3 nucleotides: TGCGCCAGCAGCCAAGGACTCGGATCTGCCAATGAGCAGTTCTTC. Translating gives CASSQGLGSANEQFF.

The chain carries TRBV9 and TRBJ2-3, with a tentative D call TRBD2 (5 bases). Between the trimmed V and J ends, which lost 3 bases and 3 bases, there was a span of 11 bases. The CDR3 sequence is 14 residues long. Germline CDR1 reads SGDLS; CDR2 reads YYNGEE. CDR3 protein: CASSAATRTDTQYF. The CDR3 coding sequence is TGTGCCAGCAGCGCTGCAACTAGGACAGATACGCAGTATTTT. Variable domain in full (rest from reference TRBV9 and TRBJ2-3): DSGVTQTPKHLITATGQRVTLRCSPRSGDLSVYWYQQSLDQGLQFLIQYYNGEERAKGNILERFSAQQFPDLHSELNLSSLELGDSALYFCASSAATRTDTQYFGPGTRLTVL.

This rearrangement joins TRBV7-2 to TRBJ2-3; 9 bases agree with TRBD2. This CDR3 region has 16 residues. Germline V gene sequence: CDR1 SGHTA, CDR2 FQGNSA. The J segment lost 3 bases and the V segment lost 3 bases, leaving 7 bases of the junction unmatched. The DNA of the CDR3 is TGTGCCAGCAGCTTCCGAGCGGGGGGCCTAACAGATACGCAGTATTTT. Protein: CASSFRAGGLTDTQYF.

The chain joins TRBV25-1 to TRBJ2-1; 9 positions agree with TRBD1. The CDR3 is 15 residues long. V trimming: 5 bases; J trimming: 6 bases; junction bases outside the gene matches: 8. The germline CDR1 and CDR2 sequences are MGHDK and SYGVNS. This chain's CDR3 is CASSPDRGLVNEQFF. In DNA form, the CDR3 reads TGTGCCAGCAGTCCCGACAGGGGGTTGGTCAATGAGCAGTTCTTC.

This rearrangement joins TRBV30 to TRBJ2-1, with a tentative D call TRBD2 (5 bases). Trimming removed 4 bases at V and 9 bases at J, with 19 bases between. The CDR3 is 14 residues long. The germline gives CDR1 GTSNPN, CDR2 SVGIG (reference sequence). CDR3 protein: CAWNPNLMSGEQFF. In nucleotides, the CDR3 is TGTGCCTGGAATCCTAACCTCATGAGCGGTGAGCAGTTCTTC.

The chain recombines TRBV11-3 with TRBJ2-7; 9 bases align to TRBD1. The V segment lost 1 base and the J segment 2 bases; nucleotides outside the gene matches: 3. The CDR3 sequence is 15 residues long. Germline loops: CDR1 SGHNT, CDR2 YENEEA. Here the CDR3 reads CASSLVGTGPYEQYF. In DNA, the CDR3 is TGTGCCAGCAGCTTAGTAGGGACAGGGCCCTACGAGCAGTACTTC.

V and J are TRBV5-6 and TRBJ2-5; 12 bases match TRBD1. The V and J ends lost 1 base and 0 bases, in that order; junction bases with no gene match: 7. Germline lookup yields CDR1 SGHDT and CDR2 YYEEEE. The CDR3 contains 18 residues. The CDR3 sequence: CASSLRDRGPEYQETQYF. The CDR3 DNA reads as TGTGCCAGCAGCTTGAGGGACAGGGGGCCCGAGTACCAAGAGACCCAGTACTTC.

This clone appeared once. The rearrangement uses TRBV19 and TRBJ1-2; D is ambiguous. CDR1 LNHDA and CDR2 SQIVND come from the germline V gene (reference sequence). With 5 bases removed from V and 8 bases from J, the gap between germline ends came to 24 bases. The CDR3 is 16 amino acids. The CDR3 loop reads CASSSTPAGISPGYTF. CDR3 DNA: TGTGCCAGTAGTTCGACCCCCGCGGGGATTTCTCCCGGCTACACCTTC.

The CDR3 coding sequence is TGTGCCAGCAGCTCACAGGGGGTAACCTACGAGCAGTACTTC. Its protein product is CASSSQGVTYEQYF. The genes are TRBV7-9 and TRBJ2-7; 8 positions match TRBD1. V lost 4 bases and J lost 2; bases outside the gene matches: 4. Germline V gives CDR1 SEHNR, CDR2 FQNEAQ (reference sequence). The length of the CDR3 is 14 residues.

This clone was recorded only once. V is TRBV7-9 and J is TRBJ1-1, with 8 bases identical to TRBD1. The CDR3 length is 14 residues. Trimming removed 4 bases from V and 7 bases from J; junction bases left unmatched: 8. The germline CDR1 and CDR2 sequences are SEHNR and FQNEAQ (reference sequence). CDR3 amino acids: CASSSSRGQDEAFF. In DNA form, the CDR3 reads TGTGCCAGCAGCTCATCCAGGGGGCAGGATGAAGCTTTCTTT.

V and J are TRBV28 and TRBJ1-5, with D unclear. CDR1 MDHEN and CDR2 SYDVKM come from the germline V gene. Trimming removed 7 bases from V and 1 base from J, with 14 bases in between. This CDR3 has 15 residues. The CDR3 region is CASIMTPGSNQPQHF. CDR3 coding DNA: TGTGCCAGCATCATGACCCCCGGGAGCAATCAGCCCCAGCATTTT.

V usage is TRBV14 and J usage is TRBJ2-6; unclear D gene. Trimming took 3 bases from V and 12 from J, leaving 15 bases between them. CDR1 is SGHDN and CDR2 is FVKESK in the germline V gene. This CDR3 region has 14 residues. The CDR3 loop reads CASSQLQPPRVLTF. CDR3 coding DNA: TGTGCCAGCAGCCAGCTACAGCCTCCCCGCGTCCTGACTTTC.

The genes are TRBV6-6 and TRBJ1-2; 10 bases map to TRBD1. CDR3 length: 15 residues. Trimming removed 7 bases from V and 7 bases from J; junction bases left unmatched: 12. Germline assignment: CDR1 MNHNY and CDR2 SVGAGI (reference sequence). CDR3 coding DNA: TGTGCCAGCACCCAGCCGGGACAGGGGATGTTTGGCTACACCTTC. Its translation is CASTQPGQGMFGYTF.

The V gene is TRBV18, the J gene TRBJ1-1; possible D gene TRBD1, 5 bases. The V gene lost 1 base and the J gene lost 2 bases, with 11 bases spanning the gap. CDR1 is KGHSH, CDR2 LQKENI, per germline. This CDR3 has 15 amino acids. CDR3 sequence reads: CASSPLLQGNTEAFF. CDR3 nucleotide sequence: TGTGCCAGCTCACCACTTCTCCAGGGCAACACTGAAGCTTTCTTT.

This chain links TRBV30 with TRBJ1-1; D may be TRBD1 (5 bases). The germline CDR1 and CDR2 sequences are GTSNPN and SVGIG (reference sequence). The CDR3 has 15 residues. The V gene lost 3 bases and the J gene lost 4 bases, with 18 bases spanning the gap. CDR3 DNA sequence: TGTGCCTGGAGGCGGGATAGGGGCGCCGGCACTGAAGCTTTCTTT. Amino acids: CAWRRDRGAGTEAFF. Drawing the rest from reference TRBV30 and TRBJ1-1, the complete variable domain is SQTIHQWPATLVQPVGSPLSLECTVEGTSNPNLYWYRQAAGRGLQLLFYSVGIGQISSEVPQNLSASRPQDRQFILSSKKLLLSDSGFYLCAWRRDRGAGTEAFFGQGTRLTVV.

The chain is built from TRBV28 and TRBJ1-5, with TRBD1 identical over 8 bases. Germline V gives CDR1 MDHEN, CDR2 SYDVKM. The CDR3 loop spans 13 amino acids. Unmatched junction bases numbered 2, after V lost 8 bases and J lost 2 bases. The CDR3 DNA reads TGTGCCAGCCTGGGACAGGGCAATCAGCCCCAGCATTTT. It encodes CASLGQGNQPQHF.

V usage is TRBV2 and J usage is TRBJ2-1; 8 nucleotides line up with TRBD2. CDR3 length equals 14 residues. With 7 bases clipped from V and 4 bases from J, the junction kept 6 bases outside the gene matches. The germline V gene has CDR1 SNHLY and CDR2 FYNNEI. This CDR3 is CASKTGTSYNEQFF. The CDR3 bases are TGTGCCAGCAAGACCGGGACTAGTTACAATGAGCAGTTCTTC.

The chain combines TRBV7-9 with TRBJ1-2, with D tentatively TRBD1 (6 bases). Germline V gene lookup returns CDR1 SEHNR and CDR2 FQNEAQ (reference sequence). The CDR3 is made up of 15 amino acids. V was pared by 6 bases and J by 3 bases, with 17 bases between. CDR3 residues: CASRPTTGWDYGYTF. CDR3 nucleotide sequence: TGTGCCAGCAGACCTACCACAGGGTGGGACTATGGCTACACCTTC.

The genes are TRBV30 and TRBJ2-2; 9 nucleotides agree with TRBD1. This CDR3 contains 15 residues. V shed 3 bases and J 5 bases; nucleotides not matched to a gene: 7. CDR1 is GTSNPN and CDR2 is SVGIG in the germline V gene (reference sequence). The CDR3 loop is CAWSLQGAGTGELFF. The CDR3 region has the DNA TGTGCCTGGAGCCTACAGGGGGCGGGGACCGGGGAGCTGTTTTTT.

J is TRBJ2-2 and V is TRBV18; the match to TRBD1 covers 8 bases. J lost 7 bases, V lost 1 base, and 2 bases had no gene match. The CDR3 covers 14 residues. From germline, CDR1 is KGHSH and CDR2 LQKENI. CDR3 sequence reads: CASSPRTGNGELFF. CDR3 DNA: TGTGCCAGCTCACCACGGACAGGGAACGGGGAGCTGTTTTTT.

CDR3 protein: CATSRASGRGEMPQHF. The DNA for the CDR3 is TGTGCCACCAGCAGAGCATCGGGCAGGGGGGAAATGCCCCAGCATTTT. The V and J genes are TRBV15 and TRBJ1-5; 7 bases map to TRBD1. The CDR3 loop spans 16 amino acids. V shed 1 base and J 9 bases; nucleotides not matched to a gene: 12. The germline CDR1 and CDR2 sequences are LNHNV and YYDKDF (reference sequence).

In nucleotides, the CDR3 is TGTGCGAGCGGGGGACAGAGGGATTCACCCCTCCACTTT. This codes for CASGGQRDSPLHF. This rearrangement joins TRBV6-6 to TRBJ1-6; 7 bases fit TRBD1. The CDR3 extends over 13 amino acids. CDR1 is MNHNY and CDR2 is SVGAGI in the germline V gene (reference sequence).

CDR3 residues: CSVKTTDRDNEKLFF. The DNA of the CDR3 is TGCAGCGTCAAGACCACAGACAGGGATAATGAAAAACTGTTTTTT. The chain links TRBV29-1 to TRBJ1-4; 7 bases align to TRBD1. The CDR3 runs to 15 residues. Per germline, CDR1 SQVTM and CDR2 ANQGSEA. V lost 6 bases and J lost 4; bases outside the gene matches: 11.

This chain joins TRBV6-5 and TRBJ1-5, with TRBD1 identical over 7 bases. There are 15 residues in the CDR3. Germline-derived CDR1 and CDR2 are MNHEY and SVGAGI. J gave up 5 bases and V 6 bases, and 10 bases lay outside the gene matches. In DNA form, the CDR3 reads TGTGCCAGCAGATTTGTCAGGGGGAATGATCAGCCCCAGCATTTT. It encodes CASRFVRGNDQPQHF.

The genes are TRBV7-9 and TRBJ2-1, with D possibly being TRBD2 (6 bases). Trimming removed 5 bases at V and 5 bases at J, with 13 bases between. CDR3 length equals 14 residues. The germline CDR1 and CDR2 sequences are SEHNR and FQNEAQ (reference sequence). In DNA, the CDR3 is TGTGCCAGCAGCCCCCCTAGCGTCAACAATGAGCAGTTCTTC. Its protein is CASSPPSVNNEQFF.

The chain has TRBV4-1 and TRBJ2-7; TRBD1 agrees at 7 bases. The CDR3 covers 15 residues. V dropped 5 bases and J dropped 1; count of bases not matched to a gene: 8. Germline V gene sequence: CDR1 MGHRA, CDR2 YSYEKL. The CDR3 DNA follows: TGCGCCAGCAGCGGGAACAGGGGACCATCCTACGAGCAGTACTTC. Amino acids: CASSGNRGPSYEQYF.